The count of the clone carrying this T cell receptor beta chain is one. Its antigen is not identified. The sample is drawn from a study of T cell responses to AZD1222 COVID-19 vaccine. Here immunoSEQ multiplex PCR was the method, and the copy in TCRdb shows in-frame clones only, minus some. This table has more than 150,000 clones, around 90% appearing once. J lost 5 bases, V lost 0 bases, and 6 bases had no gene match. Germline CDR1 is SGHNT and CDR2 is YYREEE (reference sequence). The CDR3 totals 16 residues. General observations from the study: Repertoires in all cases were sampled only once the peak T cell response had passed.

Material: peripheral blood, obtained 28 days after the second AZD1222 dose. This clonotype was obtained from an adult who received the AZD1222 COVID-19 vaccine. This chain links TRBV5-4 with TRBJ1-4, with 8 bases identical to TRBD1. The CDR3 here is CASSLDRGRRNEKLFF. In nucleotides, the CDR3 is TGTGCCAGCAGCTTGGACAGGGGGAGACGGAATGAAAAACTGTTTTTT.